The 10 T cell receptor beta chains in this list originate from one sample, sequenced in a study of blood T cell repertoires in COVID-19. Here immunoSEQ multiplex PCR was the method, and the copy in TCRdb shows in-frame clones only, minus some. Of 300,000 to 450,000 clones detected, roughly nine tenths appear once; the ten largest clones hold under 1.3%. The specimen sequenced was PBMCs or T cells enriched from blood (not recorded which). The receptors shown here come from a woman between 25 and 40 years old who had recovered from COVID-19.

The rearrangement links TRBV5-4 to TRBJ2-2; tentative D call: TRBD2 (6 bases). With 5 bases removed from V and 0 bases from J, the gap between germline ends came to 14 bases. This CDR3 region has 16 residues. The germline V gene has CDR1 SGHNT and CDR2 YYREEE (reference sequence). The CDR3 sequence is CASRTGTAANTGELFF. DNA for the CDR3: TGTGCCAGCAGAACCGGGACTGCCGCGAACACCGGGGAGCTGTTTTTT. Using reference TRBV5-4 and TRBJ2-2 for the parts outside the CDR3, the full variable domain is ETGVTQSPTHLIKTRGQQVTLRCSSQSGHNTVSWYQQALGQGPQFIFQYYREEENGRGNFPPRFSGLQFPNYSSELNVNALELDDSALYLCASRTGTAANTGELFFGEGSRLTVL.

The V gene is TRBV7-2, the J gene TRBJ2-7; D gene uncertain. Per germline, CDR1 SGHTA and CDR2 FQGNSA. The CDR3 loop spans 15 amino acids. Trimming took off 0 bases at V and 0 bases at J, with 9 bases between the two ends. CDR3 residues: CASSLARSSSYEQYF. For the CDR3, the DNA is TGTGCCAGCAGCTTAGCGAGGTCCAGCTCCTACGAGCAGTACTTC.

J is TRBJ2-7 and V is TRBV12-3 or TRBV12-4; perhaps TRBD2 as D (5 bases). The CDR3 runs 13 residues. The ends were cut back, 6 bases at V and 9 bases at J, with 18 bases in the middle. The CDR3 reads CASRRAAASVQYF. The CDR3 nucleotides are TGTGCCAGCAGGCGGGCCGCTGCCTCCGTGCAGTACTTC.

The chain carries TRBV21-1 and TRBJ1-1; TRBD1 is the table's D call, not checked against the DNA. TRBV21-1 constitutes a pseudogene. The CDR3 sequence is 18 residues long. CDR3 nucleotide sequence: TGTGCCAGCAGCAAAGCCCTTCGTTACAGGGTTGAAGTGGCTGAAGCTTTCTTT. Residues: CASSKALRYRVEVAEAFF.

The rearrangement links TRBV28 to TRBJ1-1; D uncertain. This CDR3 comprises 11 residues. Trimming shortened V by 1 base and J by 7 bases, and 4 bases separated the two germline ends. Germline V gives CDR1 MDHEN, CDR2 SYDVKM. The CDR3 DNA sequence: TGTGCCAGCAGTTTATCTAGTGAAGCTTTCTTT. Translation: CASSLSSEAFF.

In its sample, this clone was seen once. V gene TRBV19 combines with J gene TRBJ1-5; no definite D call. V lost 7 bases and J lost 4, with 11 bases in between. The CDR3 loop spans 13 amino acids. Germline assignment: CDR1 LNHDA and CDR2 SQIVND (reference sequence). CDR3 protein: CASTDGSNQPQHF. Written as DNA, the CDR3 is TGTGCCAGTACGGACGGGAGTAATCAGCCCCAGCATTTT. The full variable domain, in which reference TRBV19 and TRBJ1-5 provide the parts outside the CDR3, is DGGITQSPKYLFRKEGQNVTLSCEQNLNHDAMYWYRQDPGQGLRLIYYSQIVNDFQKGDIAEGYSVSREKKESFPLTVTSAQKNPTAFYLCASTDGSNQPQHFGDGTRLSIL.

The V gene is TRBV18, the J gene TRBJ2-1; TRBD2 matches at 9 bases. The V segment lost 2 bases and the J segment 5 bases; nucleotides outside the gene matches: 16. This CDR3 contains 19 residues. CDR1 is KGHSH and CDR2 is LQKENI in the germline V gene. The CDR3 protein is CASSPVVGGGAIPHNEQFF. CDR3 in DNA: TGTGCCAGCTCACCAGTCGTCGGCGGGGGGGCTATACCCCACAATGAGCAGTTCTTC.

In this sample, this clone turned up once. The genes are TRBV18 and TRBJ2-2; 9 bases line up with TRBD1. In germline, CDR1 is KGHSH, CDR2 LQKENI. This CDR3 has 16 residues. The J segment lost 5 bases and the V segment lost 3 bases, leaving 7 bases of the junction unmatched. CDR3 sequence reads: CASSPRQGVPTGELFF. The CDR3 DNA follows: TGTGCCAGCTCACCCCGACAGGGGGTCCCTACCGGGGAGCTGTTTTTT.

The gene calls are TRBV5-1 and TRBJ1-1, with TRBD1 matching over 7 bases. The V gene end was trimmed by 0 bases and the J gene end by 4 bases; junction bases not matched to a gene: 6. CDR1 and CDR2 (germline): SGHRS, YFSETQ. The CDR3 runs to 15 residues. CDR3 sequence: CASSLAPAGGTEAFF. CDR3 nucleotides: TGCGCCAGCAGCTTGGCCCCAGCAGGGGGCACTGAAGCTTTCTTT.

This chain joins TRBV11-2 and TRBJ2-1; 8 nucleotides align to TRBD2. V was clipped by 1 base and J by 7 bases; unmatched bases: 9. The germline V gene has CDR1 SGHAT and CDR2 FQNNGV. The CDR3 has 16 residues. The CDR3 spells CASSLGEVAGFNEQFF. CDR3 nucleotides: TGTGCCAGCAGCTTAGGGGAGGTAGCGGGGTTTAATGAGCAGTTCTTC.